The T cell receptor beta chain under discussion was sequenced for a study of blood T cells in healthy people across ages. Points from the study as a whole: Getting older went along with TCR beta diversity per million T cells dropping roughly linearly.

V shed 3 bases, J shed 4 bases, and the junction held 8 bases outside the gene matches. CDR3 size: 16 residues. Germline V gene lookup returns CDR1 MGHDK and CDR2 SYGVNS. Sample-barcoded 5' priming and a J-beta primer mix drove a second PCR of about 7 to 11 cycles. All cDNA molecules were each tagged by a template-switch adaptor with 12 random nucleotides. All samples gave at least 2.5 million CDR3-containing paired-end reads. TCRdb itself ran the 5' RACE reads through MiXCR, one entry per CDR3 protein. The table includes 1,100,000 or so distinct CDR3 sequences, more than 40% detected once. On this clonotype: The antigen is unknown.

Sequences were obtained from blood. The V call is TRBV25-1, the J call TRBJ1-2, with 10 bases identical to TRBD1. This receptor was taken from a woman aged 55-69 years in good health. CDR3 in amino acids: CASSDPSGTGAYGYTF. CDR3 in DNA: TGTGCCAGCAGTGACCCGTCGGGGACAGGGGCCTATGGCTACACCTTC.